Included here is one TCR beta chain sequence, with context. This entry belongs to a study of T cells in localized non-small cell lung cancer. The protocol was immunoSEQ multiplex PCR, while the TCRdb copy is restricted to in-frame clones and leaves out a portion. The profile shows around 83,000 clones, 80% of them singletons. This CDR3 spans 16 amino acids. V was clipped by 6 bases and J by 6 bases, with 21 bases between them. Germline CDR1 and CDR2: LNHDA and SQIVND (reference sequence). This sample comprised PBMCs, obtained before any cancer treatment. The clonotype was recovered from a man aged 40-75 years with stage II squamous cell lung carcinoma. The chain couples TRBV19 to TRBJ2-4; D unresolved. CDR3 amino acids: CASSGYLGPLGNIQYF. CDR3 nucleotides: TGTGCCAGTAGCGGGTACTTAGGGCCGCTCGGAAACATTCAGTACTTC.